Described below is a single T cell receptor (beta chain) sequence and its context. The sample comes from a study of blood T cell repertoires in COVID-19. As for the study in general: Acute-phase and convalescent COVID-19 samples originated in the United States, Italy and Spain. Nucleic acid was either cDNA or gDNA, and it came from T cells, B-cell-depleted T cells, or PBMCs.

Per the study methods: For nucleated cells, counts were estimated from reference gene primer amplification. Profiling relied on immunoSEQ multiplex PCR, and the TCRdb table lists in-frame clones only, not all of them. V and J calls and clone size come straight from that table; D and trimming were deduced from the DNA. The sample holds roughly 30,000 clones, about 87% seen once. V lost 0 bases to trimming and J lost 4 bases; unmatched junction nucleotides: 4. The CDR3 totals 14 residues. CDR1 and CDR2 (germline): SGDLS, YYNGEE. The TCR sequence derives from a man aged 70 or older with acute or convalescent COVID-19. The J gene is TRBJ2-7, the V gene TRBV9, with 7 bases lining up with TRBD1. The specimen was peripheral blood. CDR3 in DNA: TGTGCCAGCAGCGTAGACGGCAGGGGGTACGAGCAGTACTTC. This translates into CASSVDGRGYEQYF. The variable domain in full, completed from reference TRBV9 and TRBJ2-7, reads DSGVTQTPKHLITATGQRVTLRCSPRSGDLSVYWYQQSLDQGLQFLIQYYNGEERAKGNILERFSAQQFPDLHSELNLSSLELGDSALYFCASSVDGRGYEQYFGPGTRLTVT.